This is a list of T cell receptor beta chains from one sample in a study of blood T cell repertoires in COVID-19. The data were produced by immunoSEQ multiplex PCR, yet TCRdb's version contains in-frame clones alone and is incomplete. The sample carries roughly 43,000 clones, around 89% recorded once. The sequenced material came from peripheral blood. The receptor set was obtained from a man in his 70s with active COVID-19. CDR3s include the opening cysteine and the closing phenylalanine or tryptophan. A D gene is named only where the DNA matches it firmly. Expanded clones get a size class; other rows say once, few or many, or leave the size out.

clone_size: -
j_call: TRBJ2-3
v_call: TRBV10-1
cdr3_length: 17
d_call: TRBD2
cdr3_nt: TGCGCCAGCAGTGAGTCAAGGGCTAGCGGACGCACAGATACGCAGTATTTT
cdr3_aa: CASSESRASGRTDTQYF

clone_size: -
j_call: TRBJ1-6
v_call: TRBV12-5
cdr3_length: 16
d_call: -
cdr3_nt: TGTGCTAGTGTTTTTAGTACACGGCGGTATAATTCACCCCTCCACTTT
cdr3_aa: CASVFSTRRYNSPLHF

clone_size: -
j_call: TRBJ2-7
v_call: TRBV27
cdr3_length: 14
d_call: -
cdr3_nt: TGTGCCAGCAGACCCGGGACACTACCCTACGAGCAGTACTTC
cdr3_aa: CASRPGTLPYEQYF

clone_size: -
j_call: TRBJ2-1
v_call: TRBV7-2
cdr3_length: 15
d_call: TRBD1
cdr3_nt: TGTGCCAGCAGCTTAGCCTGGGACAGGGATAATGAGCAGTTCTTC
cdr3_aa: CASSLAWDRDNEQFF

clone_size: -
j_call: TRBJ1-3
v_call: TRBV6-6
cdr3_length: 17
d_call: TRBD1
cdr3_nt: TGTGCCAGCAGTCCTCGGACAGGGGGGTCTGGTGGAAACACCATATATTTT
cdr3_aa: CASSPRTGGSGGNTIYF

clone_size: -
j_call: TRBJ2-7
v_call: TRBV4-3
cdr3_length: 16
d_call: TRBD1
cdr3_nt: TGCGCCAGCAGCCAAGAAGACAGGGCAATGGGGGTCGAGCAGTACTTC
cdr3_aa: CASSQEDRAMGVEQYF

clone_size: -
j_call: TRBJ1-2
v_call: TRBV5-1
cdr3_length: 15
d_call: TRBD1
cdr3_nt: TGCGCCAGCAGCTTGGATGGGACAGGGAGTAGGGGCTACACCTTC
cdr3_aa: CASSLDGTGSRGYTF

clone_size: -
j_call: TRBJ2-7
v_call: TRBV9
cdr3_length: 16
d_call: TRBD2
cdr3_nt: TGTGCCAGCAGCGTAGGGCAACTAGCGGCATCCTACGAGCAGTACTTC
cdr3_aa: CASSVGQLAASYEQYF

clone_size: -
j_call: TRBJ2-7
v_call: TRBV7-2
cdr3_length: 13
d_call: -
cdr3_nt: TGTGCCAGCAGCTTAATGGCGGTTTACGAGCAGTACTTC
cdr3_aa: CASSLMAVYEQYF

clone_size: -
j_call: TRBJ2-7
v_call: TRBV7-9
cdr3_length: 15
d_call: TRBD2
cdr3_nt: TGTGCCAGCAGCTTCCGGGACTACCCCCCCTACGAGCAGTACTTC
cdr3_aa: CASSFRDYPPYEQYF

clone_size: -
j_call: TRBJ2-1
v_call: TRBV11-2
cdr3_length: 15
d_call: -
cdr3_nt: TGTGCCAGCAGCTTAGGGTCAGTCTCCTACAATGAGCAGTTCTTC
cdr3_aa: CASSLGSVSYNEQFF

clone_size: -
j_call: TRBJ2-7
v_call: TRBV13
cdr3_length: 13
d_call: TRBD1
cdr3_nt: TGTGCCAGCAGCCCCGGGACAGGCGGAGAGCAGTACTTC
cdr3_aa: CASSPGTGGEQYF

clone_size: -
j_call: TRBJ2-1
v_call: TRBV29-1
cdr3_length: 15
d_call: TRBD2
cdr3_nt: TGCAGCGTTACACTAGCGGGGGGGACCTACAATGAGCAGTTCTTC
cdr3_aa: CSVTLAGGTYNEQFF

clone_size: -
j_call: TRBJ2-3
v_call: TRBV19
cdr3_length: 15
d_call: -
cdr3_nt: TGTGCCAGTAGTATAGCTCTACTAAGTGCAGATACGCAGTATTTT
cdr3_aa: CASSIALLSADTQYF

clone_size: -
j_call: TRBJ2-3
v_call: TRBV20-1
cdr3_length: 16
d_call: -
cdr3_nt: TGCAGTGCTAGTTCAGGTCCTACTGTAAACACAGATACGCAGTATTTT
cdr3_aa: CSASSGPTVNTDTQYF

clone_size: -
j_call: TRBJ2-1
v_call: TRBV2
cdr3_length: 16
d_call: TRBD2
cdr3_nt: TGTGCCAGCAGGAGACTAGCGGGGGGGTCTAACGGCGAGCAGTTCTTC
cdr3_aa: CASRRLAGGSNGEQFF

clone_size: once
j_call: TRBJ1-6
v_call: TRBV19
cdr3_length: 14
d_call: TRBD1
cdr3_nt: TGTGCCAGCGGGACAGGGGACACCGGGTCACCCCTCCACTTT
cdr3_aa: CASGTGDTGSPLHF

clone_size: -
j_call: TRBJ2-5
v_call: TRBV9
cdr3_length: 18
d_call: TRBD2
cdr3_nt: TGTGCCAGCAGCCTCGGACTAGCGGGGGGGCCTCTCCAAGAGACCCAGTACTTC
cdr3_aa: CASSLGLAGGPLQETQYF

clone_size: -
j_call: TRBJ2-2
v_call: TRBV7-2
cdr3_length: 16
d_call: TRBD2
cdr3_nt: TGTGCCAGCAGCCCGGTAGCGGGGGGACTCACCGGGGAGCTGTTTTTT
cdr3_aa: CASSPVAGGLTGELFF

clone_size: once
j_call: TRBJ2-7
v_call: TRBV28
cdr3_length: 16
d_call: TRBD1
cdr3_nt: TGTGCCAGCAGTTTGACTCGAGGGACAGGGTCCTACGAGCAGTACTTC
cdr3_aa: CASSLTRGTGSYEQYF

clone_size: -
j_call: TRBJ1-3
v_call: TRBV4-1
cdr3_length: 18
d_call: TRBD1
cdr3_nt: TGCGCCAGCAGCCAAGGCGGTCGGGGCAGGGGGACCGGAAACACCATATATTTT
cdr3_aa: CASSQGGRGRGTGNTIYF

clone_size: -
j_call: TRBJ2-5
v_call: TRBV7-9
cdr3_length: 14
d_call: -
cdr3_nt: TGTGCCAGCAGCACGGACATACCTCGTGGAGACCAGTACTTC
cdr3_aa: CASSTDIPRGDQYF

clone_size: -
j_call: TRBJ1-4
v_call: TRBV11-1
cdr3_length: 16
d_call: -
cdr3_nt: TGTGCCAGCAGCTTATCTTACGGACAGCCGAATGAAAAACTGTTTTTT
cdr3_aa: CASSLSYGQPNEKLFF

clone_size: -
j_call: TRBJ2-3
v_call: TRBV7-3
cdr3_length: 21
d_call: TRBD2
cdr3_nt: TGTGCCAGCAGCCTCTGGGTCCCAAGAACCTTAGCGGGGGCCGGCACAGATACGCAGTATTTT
cdr3_aa: CASSLWVPRTLAGAGTDTQYF

clone_size: -
j_call: TRBJ2-4
v_call: TRBV2
cdr3_length: 14
d_call: -
cdr3_nt: TGTGCCAGCGAAGGGGATCTAGCCAAAAACATTCAGTACTTC
cdr3_aa: CASEGDLAKNIQYF

clone_size: -
j_call: TRBJ2-7
v_call: TRBV9
cdr3_length: 15
d_call: TRBD1
cdr3_nt: TGTGCCAGCAGCGTAGGGGGACAGGCTATCCACGAGCAGTACTTC
cdr3_aa: CASSVGGQAIHEQYF